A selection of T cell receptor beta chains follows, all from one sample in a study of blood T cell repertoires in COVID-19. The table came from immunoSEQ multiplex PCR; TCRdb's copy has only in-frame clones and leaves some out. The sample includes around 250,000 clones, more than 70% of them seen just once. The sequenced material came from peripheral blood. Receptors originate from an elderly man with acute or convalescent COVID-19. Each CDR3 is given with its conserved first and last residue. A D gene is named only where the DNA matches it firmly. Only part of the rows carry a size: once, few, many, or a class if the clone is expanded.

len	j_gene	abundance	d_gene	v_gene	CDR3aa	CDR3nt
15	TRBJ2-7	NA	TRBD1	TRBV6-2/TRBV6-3	CASSYSDRWLYEQYF	TGTGCCAGCAGTTACTCGGACAGGTGGCTTTACGAGCAGTACTTC
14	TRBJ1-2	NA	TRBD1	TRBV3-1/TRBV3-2	CASSQQGAPYGYTF	TGTGCCAGCAGCCAACAGGGGGCCCCCTATGGCTACACCTTC
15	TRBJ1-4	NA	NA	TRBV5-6	CASSFYGQGGEKLFF	TGTGCCAGCAGCTTTTATGGTCAGGGTGGTGAAAAACTGTTTTTT
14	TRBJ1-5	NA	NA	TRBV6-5	CASSYSSGNQPQHF	TGTGCCAGCAGTTACTCGTCAGGCAATCAGCCCCAGCATTTT
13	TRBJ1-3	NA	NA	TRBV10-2	CASSEGHRDTIYF	TGCGCCAGCAGTGAAGGACATAGAGACACCATATATTTT
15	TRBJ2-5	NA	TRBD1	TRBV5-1	CASSLGTGFIETQYF	TGCGCCAGCAGCTTGGGGACAGGGTTCATCGAGACCCAGTACTTC
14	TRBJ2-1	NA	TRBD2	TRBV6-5	CASRTGTRRGEQFF	TGTGCCAGCAGGACCGGGACTAGGAGGGGTGAGCAGTTCTTC
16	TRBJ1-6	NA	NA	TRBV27	CASSFLGGAVGSPLHF	TGTGCCAGCAGTTTCCTTGGTGGGGCAGTAGGGTCACCCCTCCACTTT
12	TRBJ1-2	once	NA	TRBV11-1	CASSLNRDGYTF	TGTGCCAGCAGCTTAAACAGGGATGGCTACACCTTC
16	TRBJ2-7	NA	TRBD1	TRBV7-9	CASSPSGQGKTYEQYF	TGTGCCAGCAGCCCAAGCGGACAGGGAAAAACCTACGAGCAGTACTTC
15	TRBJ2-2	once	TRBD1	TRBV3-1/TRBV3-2	CASSQAGTDTGELFF	TGTGCCAGCAGCCAAGCGGGGACAGACACCGGGGAGCTGTTTTTT
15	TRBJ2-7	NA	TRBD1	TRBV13	CASSLLGTGLYEQYF	TGTGCCAGCAGCTTATTAGGGACAGGGTTGTACGAGCAGTACTTC
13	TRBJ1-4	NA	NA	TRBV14	CASSQDWSEKLFF	TGTGCCAGCAGCCAAGATTGGAGCGAAAAACTGTTTTTT
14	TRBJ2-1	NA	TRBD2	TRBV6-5	CASSSLAGGFEQFF	TGTGCCAGCAGTTCTCTAGCGGGGGGTTTTGAGCAGTTCTTC
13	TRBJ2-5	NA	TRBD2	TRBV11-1	CASSLGGGKTQYF	TGTGCCAGCAGCTTAGGGGGGGGAAAGACCCAGTACTTC
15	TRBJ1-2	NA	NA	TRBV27	CASSYSRVAPNGYTF	TGTGCCAGCAGCTATAGCAGGGTTGCCCCTAATGGCTACACCTTC
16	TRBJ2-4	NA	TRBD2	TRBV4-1	CASSHQREGSKNIQYF	TGCGCCAGCAGCCATCAGCGGGAGGGGTCCAAAAACATTCAGTACTTC
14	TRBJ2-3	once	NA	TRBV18	CASSPHPQVDTQYF	TGTGCCAGCTCACCACACCCCCAGGTGGATACGCAGTATTTT
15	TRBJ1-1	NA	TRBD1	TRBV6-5	CASSSRTGWLSEAFF	TGTGCCAGCAGTTCCCGGACAGGGTGGCTCTCTGAAGCTTTCTTT
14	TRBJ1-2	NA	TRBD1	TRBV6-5	CASRGQGVNYGYTF	TGTGCCAGCAGAGGACAGGGGGTGAACTATGGCTACACCTTC
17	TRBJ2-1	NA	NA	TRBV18	CASSPSTRGSSYNEQFF	TGTGCCAGCTCACCGTCGACACGGGGAAGCTCCTACAATGAGCAGTTCTTC
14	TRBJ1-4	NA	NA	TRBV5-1	CASSRDVSDEKLFF	TGCGCCAGCAGTCGGGATGTGTCGGATGAAAAACTGTTTTTT
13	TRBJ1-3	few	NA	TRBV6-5	CASSYKAGNTIYF	TGTGCCAGCAGTTATAAAGCCGGAAACACCATATATTTT
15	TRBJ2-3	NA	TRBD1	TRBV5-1	CASSSGQGATDTQYF	TGCGCCAGCAGCTCCGGACAGGGGGCCACAGATACGCAGTATTTT
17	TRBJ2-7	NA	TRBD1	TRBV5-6	CASSLFEGDRASYEQYF	TGTGCCAGCAGCTTGTTTGAGGGGGACAGGGCAAGCTACGAGCAGTACTTC
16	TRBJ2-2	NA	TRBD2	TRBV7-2	CASSAVRGGRTGELFF	TGTGCCAGCAGCGCAGTCCGCGGGGGGCGCACCGGGGAGCTGTTTTTT
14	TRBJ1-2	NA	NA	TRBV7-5	CVRSAYRGRSTKGF	TGTGTCAGAAGCGCCTACAGGGGGCGGTCCACTAAGGGTTTC
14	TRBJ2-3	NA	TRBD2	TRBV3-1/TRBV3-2	CASSPRLATDTQYF	TGTGCCAGCAGCCCCCGACTAGCGACAGATACGCAGTATTTT
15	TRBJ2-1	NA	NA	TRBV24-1	CATSDLPGGEGEQFF	TGTGCCACCAGTGATTTGCCGGGGGGCGAGGGTGAGCAGTTCTTC
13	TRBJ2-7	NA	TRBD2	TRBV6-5	CASSLADSYEQYF	TGTGCCAGTTCGCTAGCGGACTCCTACGAGCAGTACTTC
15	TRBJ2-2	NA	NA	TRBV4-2	CASSQDVQNTGELFF	TGTGCCAGCAGCCAAGATGTTCAGAACACCGGGGAGCTGTTTTTT
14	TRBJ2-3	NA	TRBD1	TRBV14	CASSQRQGTDTQYF	TGTGCCAGCAGCCAGAGACAGGGAACAGATACGCAGTATTTT
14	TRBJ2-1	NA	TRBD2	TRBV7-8	CASHALAGSNEQFF	TGTGCCAGCCACGCCCTAGCGGGATCCAATGAGCAGTTCTTC
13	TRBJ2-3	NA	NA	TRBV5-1	CASSLEGTDTQYF	TGCGCCAGCTCCCTAGAGGGCACAGATACGCAGTATTTT
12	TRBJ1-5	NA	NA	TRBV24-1	CATSVGDQPQHF	TGTGCCACCAGTGTCGGAGATCAGCCCCAGCATTTT
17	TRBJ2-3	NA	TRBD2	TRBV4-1	CASSQDISSGGTDTQYF	TGCGCCAGCAGCCAAGACATAAGTAGCGGGGGTACAGATACGCAGTATTTT
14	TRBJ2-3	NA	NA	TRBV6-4	CASSDNGGEDTQYF	TGTGCCAGCAGTGATAATGGCGGGGAAGATACGCAGTATTTT
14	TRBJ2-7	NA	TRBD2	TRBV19	CASSMGTTSNEQYF	TGTGCCAGTAGTATGGGGACTACCTCAAATGAGCAGTACTTC
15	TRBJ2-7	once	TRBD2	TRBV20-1	CSATERRGRENEQYF	TGCAGTGCTACTGAAAGGAGAGGGAGGGAAAACGAGCAGTACTTC
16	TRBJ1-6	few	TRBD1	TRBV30	CAWSVRGQIYNSPLHF	TGTGCCTGGAGTGTGAGGGGACAGATATATAATTCACCCCTCCACTTT
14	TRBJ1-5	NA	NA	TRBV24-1	CATSDDSFYQPQHF	TGTGCCACCAGTGACGACAGTTTTTATCAGCCCCAGCATTTT
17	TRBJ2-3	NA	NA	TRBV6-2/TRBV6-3	CASSYWGSAGITDTQYF	TGTGCCAGCAGTTATTGGGGGTCGGCGGGAATCACAGATACGCAGTATTTT
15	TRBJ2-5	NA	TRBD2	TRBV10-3	CAISVTSGGEETQYF	TGTGCCATCAGTGTCACTAGCGGGGGGGAGGAGACCCAGTACTTC
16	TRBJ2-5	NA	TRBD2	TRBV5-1	CASSLSGRSGSETQYF	TGCGCCAGCAGCTTGTCGGGTCGTAGCGGGAGTGAGACCCAGTACTTC
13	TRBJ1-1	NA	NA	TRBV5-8	CASSLITGLTAFF	TGTGCCAGCAGCTTGATTACGGGTCTAACGGCTTTCTTT
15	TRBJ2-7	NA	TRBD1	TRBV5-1	CASSPGQGSTYEQYF	TGCGCCAGCAGTCCGGGACAGGGCTCTACCTACGAGCAGTACTTC